These 10 T cell receptor beta chains share one sample of origin, sequenced in a study of cytomegalovirus exposure and HLA in healthy donors. The PCR used 60 Vbeta and 13 Jbeta primers. Some clones are missing from TCRdb's copy, which holds only in-frame ones; the method was immunoSEQ multiplex PCR. The repertoire has some 200,000 clones, roughly 83% of them found once; the top ten carry 0.71%. Sequencing input: PBMCs. Receptor source: a boy aged 2 to 10 in good health and CMV-seronegative.

The CDR3 DNA follows: TGTGCCAGCAGCCCGGGGGGGCTAAGTCAGCCCCAGCATTTT. Its translation is CASSPGGLSQPQHF. V is TRBV9 and J is TRBJ1-5; TRBD1 is a possible D gene (6 bases). V shed 4 bases and J shed 6 bases, with 14 bases lying between them. Per germline, CDR1 SGDLS and CDR2 YYNGEE. This CDR3 comprises 14 residues.

This chain connects TRBV4-1 to TRBJ1-2; D is undetermined. CDR1 and CDR2 from the germline V gene are MGHRA and YSYEKL. V was trimmed by 3 bases and J by 7 bases, leaving 15 bases between them. This CDR3 region has 14 residues. The CDR3 DNA follows: TGCGCCAGCAGCCAGATTCGGGATCCCACTGGCTACACCTTC. This gives the protein CASSQIRDPTGYTF.

The chain joins TRBV5-1 to TRBJ2-5; TRBD1 matches 7 bases. With the DNA end fitting TRBJ2-7 better, the J assignment may be wrong. The CDR3 covers 14 residues. Looked up from germline, CDR1 is SGHRS and CDR2 is YFSETQ. CDR3 DNA sequence: TGCGCCAGCAGCCCGCCGGACAGGACCTACGAGCAGTACTTC. This codes for CASSPPDRTYEQYF.

The chain couples TRBV2 to TRBJ1-3; a possible D gene is TRBD1 (5 bases). CDR1 is SNHLY and CDR2 is FYNNEI in the germline V gene. The CDR3 extends over 13 amino acids. The V and J ends lost 7 bases and 2 bases respectively, with 9 bases between them. The CDR3 region has the DNA TGTGCCAGCATCAGGGAGGCTGGAAACACCATATATTTT. This encodes CASIREAGNTIYF. Drawing the rest from reference TRBV2 and TRBJ1-3, the complete variable domain is EPEVTQTPSHQVTQMGQEVILRCVPISNHLYFYWYRQILGQKVEFLVSFYNNEISEKSEIFDDQFSVERPDGSNFTLKIRSTKLEDSAMYFCASIREAGNTIYFGEGSWLTVV.

This clone was recorded only once. This rearrangement joins TRBV7-2 to TRBJ2-3; TRBD2 agrees at 7 bases. The CDR3 runs to 16 residues. The V gene end was trimmed by 7 bases and the J gene end by 4 bases; junction bases not matched to a gene: 14. From germline, CDR1 is SGHTA and CDR2 FQGNSA. CDR3 sequence: CASNLAGAGVADTQYF. The CDR3 DNA is TGTGCCAGCAACCTAGCCGGGGCGGGAGTGGCAGATACGCAGTATTTT.

This chain uses TRBV5-1 with TRBJ1-1; D gene unclear. Trimming cost V 0 bases and J 0 bases, with 12 bases left between them. This CDR3 comprises 16 residues. CDR1 is SGHRS, CDR2 YFSETQ, per germline. DNA of the CDR3: TGCGCCAGCAGCTTGGAGTTTCGGGGTATGAACACTGAAGCTTTCTTT. This codes for CASSLEFRGMNTEAFF.

The chain has TRBV27 and TRBJ2-7, with 7 bases identical to TRBD2. The V gene's germline CDR1 is MNHEY and CDR2 SMNVEV (reference sequence). The CDR3 loop spans 15 amino acids. Germline trimming cut 2 bases from V and 3 bases from J; bases unmatched to any gene: 7. Written as DNA, the CDR3 is TGTGCCAGCAGTTTAAAGGTGACTAGCTTCTACGAGCAGTACTTC. It encodes CASSLKVTSFYEQYF.

The chain couples TRBV5-1 to TRBJ1-2; TRBD1 aligns across 8 bases. J gave up 0 bases and V 5 bases, and 9 bases lay outside the gene matches. Germline V gene lookup returns CDR1 SGHRS and CDR2 YFSETQ. The CDR3 extends over 16 amino acids. DNA of the CDR3: TGCGCCAGCAGTCATTCGACAGGGGCCACTAACTATGGCTACACCTTC. Encoded protein: CASSHSTGATNYGYTF.

The J gene is TRBJ1-1, the V gene TRBV5-1; a possible D gene is TRBD1 (6 bases). Trimming took off 0 bases at V and 1 base at J, with 10 bases between the two ends. This CDR3 is built from 15 residues. From germline, CDR1 is SGHRS and CDR2 YFSETQ. CDR3 sequence: CASSLAKGQNTEAFF. The CDR3, as DNA: TGCGCCAGCAGCTTGGCTAAGGGACAGAACACTGAAGCTTTCTTT.

This chain links TRBV30 with TRBJ2-1; the D is unclear. The CDR3 is 16 amino acids. Trimming cost V 0 bases and J 1 base, with 13 bases left between them. The V gene's germline CDR1 is GTSNPN and CDR2 SVGIG (reference sequence). The CDR3 protein is CAWSVELPWSYNEQFF. CDR3 DNA sequence: TGTGCCTGGAGTGTAGAGCTCCCCTGGTCCTACAATGAGCAGTTCTTC.